A single sample is the source of the 23 T cell receptor beta chains below, sequenced in a study of T-cell memory formation after mild COVID-19. TCRdb used MiXCR to reprocess the 5' RACE reads, holding one entry per CDR3 protein. The sample has under 250,000 distinct CDR3 sequences; 27% are singletons. Sample: PBMCs or a T cell subset sorted from them (not recorded which). These receptors came from an adult woman who had mild COVID-19 (a few samples of this study predate the infection). Cell type and time point are not known.

The chain joins TRBV7-9 to TRBJ2-7; 8 nucleotides match TRBD1. Trimming removed 3 bases from V and 5 bases from J; junction bases left unmatched: 3. The CDR3 extends over 13 amino acids. CDR1 is SEHNR and CDR2 is FQNEAQ in the germline V gene (reference sequence). CDR3 protein: CASSFQGAHEQYF. CDR3 sequence (DNA): TGTGCCAGCAGCTTCCAGGGGGCTCACGAGCAGTACTTC.

This clonotype is a singleton in its sample. In DNA form, the CDR3 reads TGTGCCAGCAGTTTAGGGGGACTAGCGGGGGGCCGCCCCTACGAGCAGTACTTC. This translates into CASSLGGLAGGRPYEQYF. This chain connects TRBV27 to TRBJ2-7, with 15 bases that match TRBD2. CDR1 and CDR2 (germline): MNHEY, SMNVEV (reference sequence). This CDR3 spans 18 amino acids. The V gene end was trimmed by 2 bases and the J gene end by 2 bases; junction bases not matched to a gene: 7.

This clonotype occurred a few times. The V gene is TRBV5-1, the J gene TRBJ2-3; 12 nucleotides match TRBD2. V was pared by 0 bases and J by 6 bases, with 5 bases of the junction left unmatched. The CDR3 spans 16 residues. Germline assignment: CDR1 SGHRS and CDR2 YFSETQ. CDR3 nucleotide sequence: TGCGCCAGCAGCTTGGCGACTAGCGGGGGATCCGATACGCAGTATTTT. This codes for CASSLATSGGSDTQYF.

The chain joins TRBV29-1 to TRBJ2-1; D is unclear. The CDR3 spans 13 residues. The germline V gene encodes CDR1 SQVTM and CDR2 ANQGSEA. Trimming stripped 4 bases from V and 7 bases from J, with 14 bases between. CDR3 nucleotides: TGCAGCGTTGTCTTGTGGGTTGGAAATGAGCAGTTCTTC. Protein product: CSVVLWVGNEQFF.

The V and J genes are TRBV7-9 and TRBJ1-5, with D maybe TRBD1 (5 bases). V was cut by 5 bases and J by 3 bases, with 11 bases left in between. The CDR3 length is 14 residues. Germline V gene data show CDR1 as SEHNR and CDR2 as FQNEAQ (reference sequence). The CDR3 region has the DNA TGTGCCAGCAGCCCGGGGGGGATCAATCAGCCCCAGCATTTT. Translating gives CASSPGGINQPQHF.

This clonotype was detected ten times or more. V and J are TRBV12-3 or TRBV12-4 and TRBJ2-7; unclear D gene. V gave up 3 bases and J gave up 2 bases, with 8 bases separating them. CDR3 length: 13 residues. For the CDR3, the DNA is TGTGCCAGCAGTTTCGCAGACGCCTACGAGCAGTACTTC. Amino acid sequence: CASSFADAYEQYF.

The chain uses TRBV3-1 and TRBJ2-7; TRBD2 aligns across 16 bases. The germline V gene has CDR1 LGHDT and CDR2 YNNKEL (reference sequence). V was pared by 3 bases and J by 0 bases, with 5 bases of the junction left unmatched. This CDR3 spans 18 amino acids. CDR3 nucleotide sequence: TGTGCCAGCAGCCATGAGGGACTAGCGGGAGGGCCCTCCTACGAGCAGTACTTC. It translates to CASSHEGLAGGPSYEQYF.

This clonotype came up a few times. The chain joins TRBV29-1 to TRBJ2-7, with TRBD1 matching 8 bases. J was trimmed by 4 bases and V by 4 bases; bases with no gene match: 3. This CDR3 region has 12 residues. The germline CDR1 and CDR2 sequences are SQVTM and ANQGSEA. The CDR3 nucleotides are TGCAGCGTTGGACAGGGGATTTACGAGCAGTACTTC. Its protein is CSVGQGIYEQYF.

In DNA, the CDR3 is TGTGCCAGCAGCGTAGATCCCACGCCGAGGGGCAATGAGCAGTTCTTC. Its protein is CASSVDPTPRGNEQFF. The rearrangement joins TRBV9 to TRBJ2-1; D is possibly TRBD1 or TRBD2 (5 bases each). The V end was cut by 0 bases, the J end by 6 bases, with 16 bases between. Germline V gives CDR1 SGDLS, CDR2 YYNGEE. There are 16 residues in the CDR3.

The gene calls are TRBV5-1 and TRBJ2-2; a possible D gene is TRBD2 (6 bases). From germline, CDR1 is SGHRS and CDR2 YFSETQ. Deletions cut 4 bases from V and 6 bases from J, with 16 bases between. This CDR3 has 15 amino acids. Written as DNA, the CDR3 is TGCGCCAGCAGCCCCCGGACTACCCTGGCCGGGGAGCTGTTTTTT. It specifies CASSPRTTLAGELFF.

The rearrangement links TRBV24-1 to TRBJ2-3; 7 nucleotides agree with TRBD2. The CDR3 extends over 17 amino acids. J lost 2 bases, V lost 4 bases, and 11 bases had no gene match. Germline CDR1 and CDR2: KGHDR and SFDVKD. The CDR3 nucleotides are TGTGCCACCAGTGACCCCATTGGGGGGGGTTACACAGATACGCAGTATTTT. Its translation is CATSDPIGGGYTDTQYF.

This clonotype was counted only a few times. The chain is built from TRBV3-1 and TRBJ2-7; D unresolved. The germline V gene encodes CDR1 LGHDT and CDR2 YNNKEL (reference sequence). Between the trimmed V and J ends, which lost 3 bases and 6 bases, there was a span of 9 bases. CDR3 length: 12 residues. The DNA of the CDR3 is TGTGCCAGCAGCCAGCCGCCGGTCGAGCAGTACTTC. As protein: CASSQPPVEQYF.

The chain recombines TRBV4-1 with TRBJ2-5; D uncertain. Trimming took 9 bases from V and 5 from J, leaving 16 bases between them. The CDR3 contains 13 residues. Germline V gives CDR1 MGHRA, CDR2 YSYEKL. CDR3 region: CASAPGKLETQYF. For the CDR3, the DNA is TGCGCCAGTGCGCCAGGCAAACTGGAGACCCAGTACTTC.

The chain recombines TRBV5-1 with TRBJ2-1; TRBD2 might be the D (6 bases). This CDR3 has 16 amino acids. V dropped 2 bases and J dropped 5 bases, with 17 bases sitting between them. Germline lookup yields CDR1 SGHRS and CDR2 YFSETQ. CDR3 sequence (DNA): TGCGCCAGCAGCTTTCGTCCCGGGACTGGTAACAATGAGCAGTTCTTC. Its translation: CASSFRPGTGNNEQFF.

The CDR3 region has the DNA TGTGCCAGCAGTTTCAGGGCCTCCTACGAGCAGTACTTC. Translating it yields CASSFRASYEQYF. The genes are TRBV27 and TRBJ2-7; TRBD1 is a possible D gene (5 bases). CDR3 length: 13 amino acids. Germline loops: CDR1 MNHEY, CDR2 SMNVEV (reference sequence). Deletions cut 3 bases from V and 0 bases from J, with 6 bases between.

This clonotype occurred a few times. The rearrangement links TRBV6-5 to TRBJ2-5, with D unclear. Germline assignment: CDR1 MNHEY and CDR2 SVGAGI. The CDR3 has 11 residues. The V gene lost 1 base and the J gene lost 5 bases, with 2 bases spanning the gap. The CDR3 spells CASSYFETQYF. The CDR3 coding sequence is TGTGCCAGCAGTTACTTTGAGACCCAGTACTTC.

The V and J genes are TRBV7-3 and TRBJ2-1, with 10 nucleotides matching TRBD2. Trimming at V came to 5 bases and at J to 4 bases, leaving 5 bases not matched to a gene. The CDR3 has 15 amino acids. In germline, CDR1 is SGHTA, CDR2 FQGTGA. For the CDR3, the DNA is TGTGCCAGCAGCCCAGGACTAGCGGAATACAATGAGCAGTTCTTC. This codes for CASSPGLAEYNEQFF.

This clonotype occurred a few times. J is TRBJ2-1 and V is TRBV7-9; 8 bases align to TRBD2. The CDR3 extends over 17 amino acids. The ends lost 2 bases at V and 6 bases at J; junction bases unmatched: 12. Germline-derived CDR1 and CDR2 are SEHNR and FQNEAQ (reference sequence). CDR3 DNA sequence: TGTGCCAGCAGCTTAACGACTTCGCGGGGGGCAACCAATGAGCAGTTCTTC. This encodes CASSLTTSRGATNEQFF. Variable domain in full (rest from reference TRBV7-9 and TRBJ2-1): DTGVSQNPRHKITKRGQNVTFRCDPISEHNRLYWYRQTLGQGPEFLTYFQNEAQLEKSRLLSDRFSAERPKGSFSTLEIQRTEQGDSAMYLCASSLTTSRGATNEQFFGPGTRLTVL.

This sequence joins TRBV14 and TRBJ2-4; either TRBD1 or TRBD2 may supply D (5 bases each). The germline V gene encodes CDR1 SGHDN and CDR2 FVKESK. Trimming shortened V by 0 bases and J by 1 base, and 16 bases separated the two germline ends. CDR3 length: 18 amino acids. CDR3 protein: CASSQDWSGARAKNIQYF. CDR3 bases: TGTGCCAGCAGCCAAGATTGGTCCGGGGCGCGGGCCAAAAACATTCAGTACTTC.

The CDR3 protein is CASSLVRGPIEAFF. CDR3 coding DNA: TGCGCCAGCAGCTTGGTTCGGGGACCGATTGAAGCTTTCTTT. J is TRBJ1-1 and V is TRBV5-1, with TRBD1 as a possible D gene (5 bases). Germline V gene data show CDR1 as SGHRS and CDR2 as YFSETQ. The germline V and J ends were trimmed by 0 bases and 7 bases, with 13 bases remaining between them. CDR3 length: 14 residues.

This chain joins TRBV11-2 and TRBJ1-2; D unclear. Germline V gene data show CDR1 as SGHAT and CDR2 as FQNNGV. The CDR3 is 14 residues long. With 3 bases removed from V and 6 bases from J, the gap between germline ends came to 14 bases. The CDR3 is CASSFDWRYDGYTF. The DNA for the CDR3 is TGTGCCAGCAGCTTTGACTGGCGCTATGATGGCTACACCTTC.

The chain combines TRBV4-3 with TRBJ2-7; 7 bases fit TRBD1. This CDR3 region has 15 residues. V lost 1 base, J lost 1 base, and 4 bases stayed unmatched. Per the germline V gene, CDR1 is LGHNA and CDR2 is YSLEER. The CDR3 region is CASSQAEGASYEQYF. The CDR3 DNA sequence: TGCGCCAGCAGCCAAGCTGAGGGGGCATCCTACGAGCAGTACTTC.

The V gene is TRBV5-6, the J gene TRBJ2-6; 7 bases agree with TRBD1. The V gene end was trimmed by 6 bases and the J gene end by 0 bases; junction bases not matched to a gene: 12. This CDR3 has 18 residues. From germline, CDR1 is SGHDT and CDR2 YYEEEE. The CDR3 is CASTFPGQHYSGANVLTF. The CDR3 DNA reads as TGTGCCAGCACCTTTCCGGGACAGCACTACTCTGGGGCCAACGTCCTGACTTTC.